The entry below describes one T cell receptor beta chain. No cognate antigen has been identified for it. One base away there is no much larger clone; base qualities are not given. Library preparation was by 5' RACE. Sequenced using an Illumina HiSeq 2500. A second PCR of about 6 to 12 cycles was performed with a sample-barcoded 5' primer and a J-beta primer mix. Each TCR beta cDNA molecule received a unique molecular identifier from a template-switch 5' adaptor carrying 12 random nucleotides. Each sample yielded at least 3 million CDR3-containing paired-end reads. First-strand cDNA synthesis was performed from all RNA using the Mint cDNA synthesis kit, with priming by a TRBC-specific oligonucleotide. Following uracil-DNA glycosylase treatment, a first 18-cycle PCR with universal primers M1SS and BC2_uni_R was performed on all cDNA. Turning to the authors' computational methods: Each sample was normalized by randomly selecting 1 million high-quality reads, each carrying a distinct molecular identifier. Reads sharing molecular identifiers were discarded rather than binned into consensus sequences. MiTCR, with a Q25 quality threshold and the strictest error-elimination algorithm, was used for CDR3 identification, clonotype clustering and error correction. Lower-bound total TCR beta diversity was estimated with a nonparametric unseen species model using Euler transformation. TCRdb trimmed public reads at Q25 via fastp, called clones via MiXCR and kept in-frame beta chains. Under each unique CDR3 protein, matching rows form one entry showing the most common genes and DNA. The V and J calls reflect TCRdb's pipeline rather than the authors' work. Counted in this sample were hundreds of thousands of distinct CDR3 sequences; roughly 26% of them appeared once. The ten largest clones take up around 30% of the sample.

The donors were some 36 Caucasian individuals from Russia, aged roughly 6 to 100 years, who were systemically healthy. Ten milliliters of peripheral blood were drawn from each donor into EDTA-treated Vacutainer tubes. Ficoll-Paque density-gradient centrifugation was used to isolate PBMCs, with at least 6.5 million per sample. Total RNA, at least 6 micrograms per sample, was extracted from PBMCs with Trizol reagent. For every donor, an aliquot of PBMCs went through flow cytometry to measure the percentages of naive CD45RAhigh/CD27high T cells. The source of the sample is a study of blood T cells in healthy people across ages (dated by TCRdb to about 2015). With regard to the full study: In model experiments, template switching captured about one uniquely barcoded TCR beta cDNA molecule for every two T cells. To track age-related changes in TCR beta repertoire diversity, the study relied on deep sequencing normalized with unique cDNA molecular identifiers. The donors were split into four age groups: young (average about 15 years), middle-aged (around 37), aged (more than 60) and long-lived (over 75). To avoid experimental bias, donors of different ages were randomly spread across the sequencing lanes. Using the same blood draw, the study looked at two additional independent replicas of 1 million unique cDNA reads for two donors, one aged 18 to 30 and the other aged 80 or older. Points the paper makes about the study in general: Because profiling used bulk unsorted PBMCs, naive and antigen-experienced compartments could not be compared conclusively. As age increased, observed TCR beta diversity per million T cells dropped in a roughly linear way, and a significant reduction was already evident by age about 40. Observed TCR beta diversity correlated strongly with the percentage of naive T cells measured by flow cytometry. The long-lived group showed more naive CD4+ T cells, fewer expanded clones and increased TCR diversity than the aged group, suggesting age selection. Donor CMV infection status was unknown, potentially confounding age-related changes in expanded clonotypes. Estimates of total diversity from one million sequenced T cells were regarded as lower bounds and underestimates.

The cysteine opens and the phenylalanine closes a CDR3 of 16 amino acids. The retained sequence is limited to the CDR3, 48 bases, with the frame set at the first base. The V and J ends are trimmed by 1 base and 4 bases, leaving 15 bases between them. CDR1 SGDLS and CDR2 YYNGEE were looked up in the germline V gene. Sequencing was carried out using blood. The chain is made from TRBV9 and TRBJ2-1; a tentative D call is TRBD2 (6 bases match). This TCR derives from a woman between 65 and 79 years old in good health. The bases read TGTGCCAGCAGCGTAAGGGTGTCTGGGGGGTACAATGAGCAGTTCTTC. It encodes CASSVRVSGGYNEQFF.